The sequence of this T cell receptor (beta chain) was determined in a study of molecular identifiers for immune sequencing clone quantification. The authors gated naive CD8 T cells as CD8+CD4-CCR7+CD45RA+ for sorting. This clonotype has at least ten counts. Antigen unknown. TCRdb ran MiXCR on the PCR reads and lists one entry per CDR3 protein. The data show just over 35,000 distinct CDR3 sequences, 18% seen once. General study findings and limits: Spiked Jurkat TCR RNA from one cell was reportedly detectable among about 1 million naive cells. Highly expanded clones may be undercounted when identical TCR molecules share barcodes.

V was pared by 5 bases and J by 1 base, with 6 bases between. The CDR3 is 12 residues long. Germline V gene lookup returns CDR1 SGHVS and CDR2 FNYEAQ. The V call is TRBV7-6, the J call TRBJ2-7; no definite D call. The clonotype was recovered from a human donor in good health. Some libraries in this study had Jurkat cell RNA spiked in. The specimen was naive CD8+ T cells from blood, with Jurkat cell RNA spiked in. The subset denotes: FACS-sorted CD8+CD4-CCR7+CD45RA+ naive T cells. This CDR3 reads CASSPSSYEQYF. In DNA, the CDR3 is TGTGCCAGCAGCCCGTCATCCTACGAGCAGTACTTC.